This TCR beta chain derives from a study of T cells in Graves' hyperthyroidism and ophthalmopathy. The germline gives CDR1 SGHRS, CDR2 YFSETQ. Germline trimming cut 2 bases from V and 0 bases from J; bases unmatched to any gene: 8. CDR3 length equals 16 residues. Criteria for exclusion of patients were uncontrolled infection, other autoimmune disease, pregnancy or lactation. RNA transcripts provided the source from which TCR beta CDR3 regions were amplified. When the TCR CDR3 underwent first-round RT-PCR, the HTBI primer set was used. MiXCR, applied by TCRdb to the multiplex PCR reads, yields one record per CDR3 protein. The table records some 600,000 distinct CDR3 sequences, approximately 14% of them present only once.

The clonotype originates from a woman younger than 45 with Graves' hyperthyroidism that later progressed to Graves' ophthalmopathy. Sequencing was done on a sample of blood. The gene calls are TRBV5-1 and TRBJ2-7, with 7 bases matching TRBD2. CDR3 loop: CASSLIAGKSSYEQYF. The CDR3 nucleotides are TGCGCCAGCAGCTTAATAGCGGGTAAGAGCTCCTACGAGCAGTACTTC.